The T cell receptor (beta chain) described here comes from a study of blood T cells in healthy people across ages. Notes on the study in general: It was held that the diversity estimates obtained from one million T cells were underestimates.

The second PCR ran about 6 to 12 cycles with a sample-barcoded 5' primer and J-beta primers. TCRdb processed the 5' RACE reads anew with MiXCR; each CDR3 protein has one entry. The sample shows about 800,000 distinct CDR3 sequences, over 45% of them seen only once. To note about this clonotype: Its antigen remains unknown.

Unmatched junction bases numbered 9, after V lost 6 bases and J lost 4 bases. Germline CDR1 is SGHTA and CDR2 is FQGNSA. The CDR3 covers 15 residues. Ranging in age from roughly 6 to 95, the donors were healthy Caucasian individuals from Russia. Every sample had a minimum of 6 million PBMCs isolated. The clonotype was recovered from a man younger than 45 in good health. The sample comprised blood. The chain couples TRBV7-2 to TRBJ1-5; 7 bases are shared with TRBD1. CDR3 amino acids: CASSYTGTENQPQHF. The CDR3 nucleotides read TGTGCCAGCAGTTACACCGGGACAGAGAATCAGCCCCAGCATTTT.